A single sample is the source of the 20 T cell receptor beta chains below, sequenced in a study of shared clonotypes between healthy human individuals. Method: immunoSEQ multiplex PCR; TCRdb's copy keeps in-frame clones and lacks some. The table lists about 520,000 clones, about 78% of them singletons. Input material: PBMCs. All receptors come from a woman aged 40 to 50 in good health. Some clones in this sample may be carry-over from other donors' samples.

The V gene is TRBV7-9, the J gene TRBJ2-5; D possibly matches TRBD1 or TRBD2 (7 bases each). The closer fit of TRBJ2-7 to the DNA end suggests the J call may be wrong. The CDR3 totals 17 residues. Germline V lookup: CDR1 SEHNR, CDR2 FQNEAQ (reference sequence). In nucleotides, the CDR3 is TGTGCCAGCAGGCCAGGGGGGGAAGGCGGACAACCCTACGAGCAGTACTTC. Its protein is CASRPGGEGGQPYEQYF.

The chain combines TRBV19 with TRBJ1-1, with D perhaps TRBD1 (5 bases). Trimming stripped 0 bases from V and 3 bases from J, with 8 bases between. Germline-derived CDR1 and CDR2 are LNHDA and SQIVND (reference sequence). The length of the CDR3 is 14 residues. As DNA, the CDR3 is TGTGCCAGTAGTATAGATGGCAGGGACACTGAAGCTTTCTTT. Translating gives CASSIDGRDTEAFF.

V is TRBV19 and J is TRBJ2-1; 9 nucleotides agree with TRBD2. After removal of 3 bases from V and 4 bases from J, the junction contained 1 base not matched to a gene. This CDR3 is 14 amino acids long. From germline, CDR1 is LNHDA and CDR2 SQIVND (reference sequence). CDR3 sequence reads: CASSMLAGYNEQFF. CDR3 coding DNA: TGTGCCAGTAGTATGCTAGCGGGGTACAATGAGCAGTTCTTC.

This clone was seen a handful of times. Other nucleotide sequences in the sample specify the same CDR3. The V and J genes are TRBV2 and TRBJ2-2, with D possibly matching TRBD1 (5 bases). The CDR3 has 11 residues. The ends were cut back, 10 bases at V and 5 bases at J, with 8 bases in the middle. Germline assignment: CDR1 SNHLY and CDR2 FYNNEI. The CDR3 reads CATQGTGELFF. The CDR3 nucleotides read TGTGCCACTCAGGGAACCGGGGAGCTGTTTTTT.

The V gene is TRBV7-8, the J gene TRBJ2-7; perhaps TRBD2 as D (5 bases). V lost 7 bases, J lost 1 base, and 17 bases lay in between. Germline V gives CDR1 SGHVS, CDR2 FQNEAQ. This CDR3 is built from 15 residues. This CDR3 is CASTLERLRSYEQYF. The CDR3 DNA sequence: TGTGCCAGCACGCTTGAGCGGCTTCGATCCTACGAGCAGTACTTC.

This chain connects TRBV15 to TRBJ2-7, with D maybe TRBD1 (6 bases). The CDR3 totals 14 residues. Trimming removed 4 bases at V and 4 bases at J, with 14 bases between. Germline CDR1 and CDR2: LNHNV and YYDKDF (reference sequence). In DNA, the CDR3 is TGTGCCACCAGCACTACAGGGCCGGGATACGAGCAGTACTTC. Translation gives CATSTTGPGYEQYF.

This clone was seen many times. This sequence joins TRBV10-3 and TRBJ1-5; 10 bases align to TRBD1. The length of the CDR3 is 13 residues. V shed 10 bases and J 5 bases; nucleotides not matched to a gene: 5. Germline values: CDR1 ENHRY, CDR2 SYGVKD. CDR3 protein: CATGTGADQPQHF. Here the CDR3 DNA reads TGTGCCACTGGGACAGGGGCGGATCAGCCCCAGCATTTT.

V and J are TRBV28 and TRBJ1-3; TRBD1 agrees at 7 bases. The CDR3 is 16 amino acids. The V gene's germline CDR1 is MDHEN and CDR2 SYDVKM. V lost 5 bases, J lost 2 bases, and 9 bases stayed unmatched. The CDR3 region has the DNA TGTGCCAGCAGTCCGTCCACAGGGGCGGCTGGAAACACCATATATTTT. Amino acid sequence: CASSPSTGAAGNTIYF.

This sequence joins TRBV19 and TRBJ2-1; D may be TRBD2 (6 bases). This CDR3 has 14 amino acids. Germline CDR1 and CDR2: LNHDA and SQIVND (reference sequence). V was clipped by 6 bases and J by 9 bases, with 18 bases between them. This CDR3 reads CASRGPGGDGEQFF. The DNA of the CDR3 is TGTGCCAGTAGGGGACCAGGAGGGGACGGTGAGCAGTTCTTC.

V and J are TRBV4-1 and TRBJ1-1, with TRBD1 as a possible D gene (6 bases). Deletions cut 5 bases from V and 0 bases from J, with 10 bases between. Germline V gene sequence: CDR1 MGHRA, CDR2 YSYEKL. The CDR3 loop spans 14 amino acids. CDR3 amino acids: CASSRTALNTEAFF. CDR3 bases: TGCGCCAGCAGCAGGACAGCTTTGAACACTGAAGCTTTCTTT.

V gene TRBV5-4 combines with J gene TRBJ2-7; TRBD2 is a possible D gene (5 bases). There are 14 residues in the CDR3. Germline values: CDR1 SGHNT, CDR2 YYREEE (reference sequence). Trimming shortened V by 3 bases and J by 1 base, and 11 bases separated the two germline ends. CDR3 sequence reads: CASSSGGASYEQYF. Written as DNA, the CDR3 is TGTGCCAGCAGCTCCGGAGGCGCTTCCTACGAGCAGTACTTC.

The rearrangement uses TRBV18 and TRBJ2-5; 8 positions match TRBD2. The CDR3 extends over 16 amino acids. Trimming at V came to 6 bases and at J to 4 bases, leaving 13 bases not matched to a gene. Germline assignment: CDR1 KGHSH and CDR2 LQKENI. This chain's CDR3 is CASSGRRSGTTETQYF. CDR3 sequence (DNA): TGTGCCAGCTCCGGGAGGCGTAGCGGGACGACAGAGACCCAGTACTTC. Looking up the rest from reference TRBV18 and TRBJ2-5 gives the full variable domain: NAGVMQNPRHLVRRRGQEARLRCSPMKGHSHVYWYRQLPEEGLKFMVYLQKENIIDESGMPKERFSAEFPKEGPSILRIQQVVRGDSAAYFCASSGRRSGTTETQYFGPGTRLLVL.

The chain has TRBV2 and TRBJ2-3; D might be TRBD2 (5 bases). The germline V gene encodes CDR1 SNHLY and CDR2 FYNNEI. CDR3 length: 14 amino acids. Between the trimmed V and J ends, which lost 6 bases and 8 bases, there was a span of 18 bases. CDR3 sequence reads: CASRLRESGGTQYF. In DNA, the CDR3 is TGTGCCAGCAGACTAAGAGAGAGCGGTGGTACGCAGTATTTT.

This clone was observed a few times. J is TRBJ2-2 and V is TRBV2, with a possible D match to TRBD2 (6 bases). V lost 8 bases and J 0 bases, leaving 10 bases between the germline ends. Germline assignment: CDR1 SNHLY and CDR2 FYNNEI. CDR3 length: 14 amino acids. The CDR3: CASRTTSNTGELFF. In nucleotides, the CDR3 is TGTGCCAGCCGGACTACCTCGAACACCGGGGAGCTGTTTTTT.

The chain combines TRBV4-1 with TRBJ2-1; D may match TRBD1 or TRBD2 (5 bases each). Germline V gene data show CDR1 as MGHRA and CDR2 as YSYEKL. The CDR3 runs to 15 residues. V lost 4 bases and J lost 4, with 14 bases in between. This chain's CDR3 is CASSPSTGAYNEQFF. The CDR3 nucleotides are TGCGCCAGCAGCCCATCAACCGGGGCATACAATGAGCAGTTCTTC.

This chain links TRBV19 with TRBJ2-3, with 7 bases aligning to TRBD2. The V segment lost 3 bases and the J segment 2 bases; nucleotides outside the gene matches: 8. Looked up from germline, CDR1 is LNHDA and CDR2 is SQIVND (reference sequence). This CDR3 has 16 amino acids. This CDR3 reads CASSISSGAVTDTQYF. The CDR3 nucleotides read TGTGCCAGTAGTATTTCCAGCGGGGCTGTCACAGATACGCAGTATTTT.

In DNA form, the CDR3 reads TGTGCCAGCAGCCGTGACAGGGAGGCTGAAGCTTTCTTT. Encoded protein: CASSRDREAEAFF. The V and J genes are TRBV7-2 and TRBJ1-1; 7 bases map to TRBD1. This CDR3 has 13 residues. Germline CDR1 reads SGHTA; CDR2 reads FQGNSA. V shed 5 bases, J shed 6 bases, and the junction held 6 bases outside the gene matches.

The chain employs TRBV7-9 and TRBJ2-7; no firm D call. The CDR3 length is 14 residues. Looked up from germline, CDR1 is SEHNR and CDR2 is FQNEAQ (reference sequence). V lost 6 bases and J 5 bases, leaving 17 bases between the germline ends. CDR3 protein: CASSQGRITDEQYF. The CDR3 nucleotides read TGTGCCAGCAGTCAAGGACGGATCACGGACGAGCAGTACTTC.

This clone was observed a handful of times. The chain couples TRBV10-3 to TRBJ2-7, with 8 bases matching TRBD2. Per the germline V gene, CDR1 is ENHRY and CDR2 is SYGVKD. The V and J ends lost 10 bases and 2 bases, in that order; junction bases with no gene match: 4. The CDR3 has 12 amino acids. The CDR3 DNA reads TGTGCCACTACTAGCGGCCCCTACGAGCAGTACTTC. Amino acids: CATTSGPYEQYF.

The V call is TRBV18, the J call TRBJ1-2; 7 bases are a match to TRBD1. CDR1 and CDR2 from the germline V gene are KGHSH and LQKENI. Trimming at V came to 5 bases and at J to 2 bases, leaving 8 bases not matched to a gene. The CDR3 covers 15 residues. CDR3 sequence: CASSSAGQTNYGYTF. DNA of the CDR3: TGTGCCAGCTCATCCGCGGGACAGACCAACTATGGCTACACCTTC.